Following are 29 T cell receptor beta chains from one sample sequenced in a study of T cell changes during pregnancy in multiple sclerosis. Produced via immunoSEQ multiplex PCR; TCRdb's table is partial and in-frame only. Of roughly 30,000 clones listed, roughly 91% are singletons. Material: CD4+ T cells from peripheral blood mononuclear cells, obtained in the first trimester of pregnancy. Source of these receptors: a female donor in good health, enrolled as a control in a pregnancy study.

The chain's CDR3 is CASSLPGLATGELFF. CDR3 sequence (DNA): TGTGCCAGCAGCTTACCAGGACTAGCGACCGGGGAGCTGTTTTTT. The chain is built from TRBV7-8 and TRBJ2-2, with TRBD2 matching 9 bases. CDR3 length: 15 residues. Germline V gives CDR1 SGHVS, CDR2 FQNEAQ. J gave up 5 bases and V 2 bases, and 3 bases lay outside the gene matches.

The J gene is TRBJ2-1, the V gene TRBV19; 7 bases line up with TRBD2. With 2 bases clipped from V and 10 bases from J, the junction kept 8 bases outside the gene matches. Germline V gives CDR1 LNHDA, CDR2 SQIVND (reference sequence). The CDR3 length is 14 residues. The CDR3 sequence: CASSISLGGGEQFF. The CDR3 DNA reads as TGTGCCAGTAGTATATCCCTGGGGGGAGGGGAGCAGTTCTTC.

The chain is built from TRBV5-4 and TRBJ2-2; 7 positions match TRBD2. Germline lookup yields CDR1 SGHNT and CDR2 YYREEE (reference sequence). The CDR3 consists of 14 residues. V trimming: 4 bases; J trimming: 6 bases; junction bases outside the gene matches: 6. The CDR3 sequence is CASSPGTTPGELFF. CDR3 coding DNA: TGTGCCAGCAGCCCCGGGACTACCCCCGGGGAGCTGTTTTTT.

CDR3 loop: CAWGTGVGGTQYF. CDR3 nucleotides: TGTGCCTGGGGGACAGGGGTGGGTGGGACCCAGTACTTC. V gene TRBV30 combines with J gene TRBJ2-5, with TRBD1 identical over 10 bases. Germline assignment: CDR1 GTSNPN and CDR2 SVGIG (reference sequence). The CDR3 is 13 residues long. The junction had 7 bases not matched to a gene; V was cut back by 5 bases and J by 7 bases.

This chain joins TRBV5-1 and TRBJ2-6, with TRBD1 identical over 8 bases. CDR1 and CDR2 from the germline V gene are SGHRS and YFSETQ. The CDR3 length is 16 residues. J gave up 2 bases and V 3 bases, and 4 bases lay outside the gene matches. The DNA for the CDR3 is TGCGCCAGCAGCTGGGGACAGGAGGCTGGGGCCAACGTCCTGACTTTC. Its protein product is CASSWGQEAGANVLTF. Full variable domain (missing parts from reference TRBV5-1 and TRBJ2-6): KAGVTQTPRYLIKTRGQQVTLSCSPISGHRSVSWYQQTPGQGLQFLFEYFSETQRNKGNFPGRFSGRQFSNSRSEMNVSTLELGDSALYLCASSWGQEAGANVLTFGAGSRLTVL.

The gene calls are TRBV28 and TRBJ1-3; D remains unclear. Trimming cost V 3 bases and J 2 bases, with 5 bases left between them. This CDR3 has 13 residues. The germline gives CDR1 MDHEN, CDR2 SYDVKM. The chain's CDR3 is CASSFTTGNTIYF. CDR3 bases: TGTGCCAGCAGTTTTACAACTGGAAACACCATATATTTT.

This clone was recorded only once. V usage is TRBV5-1 and J usage is TRBJ1-1; TRBD1 matches 7 bases. V trimming: 0 bases; J trimming: 7 bases; junction bases outside the gene matches: 9. The CDR3 is 15 residues long. Germline loops: CDR1 SGHRS, CDR2 YFSETQ. In nucleotides, the CDR3 is TGCGCCAGCAGCTTGGCGGCGCAGGGGGGACTTGAAGCTTTCTTT. Amino acid sequence: CASSLAAQGGLEAFF.

The rearrangement uses TRBV19 and TRBJ2-4; D possibly corresponds to TRBD1 (5 bases). CDR1 and CDR2 from the germline V gene are LNHDA and SQIVND (reference sequence). The CDR3 spans 16 residues. Deletions cut 4 bases from V and 0 bases from J, with 13 bases between. The DNA for the CDR3 is TGTGCCAGTAGTACGACAGTACATCTAGCCAAAAACATTCAGTACTTC. It codes for CASSTTVHLAKNIQYF.

J is TRBJ2-1 and V is TRBV5-1; D is perhaps TRBD2 (5 bases). Germline CDR1 and CDR2: SGHRS and YFSETQ. CDR3 length equals 16 residues. Between the trimmed V and J ends, which lost 0 bases and 3 bases, there was a span of 13 bases. In nucleotides, the CDR3 is TGCGCCAGCAGCTTGGGATCGGGAACGGTCTACAATGAGCAGTTCTTC. Its protein product is CASSLGSGTVYNEQFF.

V and J are TRBV18 and TRBJ1-1; D is possibly TRBD1 (5 bases). The germline gives CDR1 KGHSH, CDR2 LQKENI. V gave up 3 bases and J gave up 4 bases, with 15 bases separating them. The CDR3 loop spans 15 amino acids. CDR3 sequence (DNA): TGTGCCAGCTCACCCCCGTCGGGGGTGGGCACTGAAGCTTTCTTT. Protein product: CASSPPSGVGTEAFF. The full variable domain, in which reference TRBV18 and TRBJ1-1 provide the parts outside the CDR3, is NAGVMQNPRHLVRRRGQEARLRCSPMKGHSHVYWYRQLPEEGLKFMVYLQKENIIDESGMPKERFSAEFPKEGPSILRIQQVVRGDSAAYFCASSPPSGVGTEAFFGQGTRLTVV.

DNA of the CDR3: TGTGCCAGCAGTGGACAGGGGGGCAATTCACCCCTCCACTTT. Protein product: CASSGQGGNSPLHF. The V and J genes are TRBV2 and TRBJ1-6, with 9 bases aligning to TRBD1. Germline trimming cut 4 bases from V and 7 bases from J; bases unmatched to any gene: 2. The CDR3 spans 14 residues. Germline V gene data show CDR1 as SNHLY and CDR2 as FYNNEI.

This sequence joins TRBV5-4 and TRBJ1-6; TRBD1 is a possible D gene (5 bases). The CDR3 loop spans 14 amino acids. V shed 4 bases and J shed 9 bases, with 14 bases lying between them. Germline lookup yields CDR1 SGHNT and CDR2 YYREEE (reference sequence). The CDR3 spells CASSSQGSFSPLHF. The CDR3 DNA is TGTGCCAGCAGCAGCCAGGGTAGTTTTTCACCCCTCCACTTT. Combining the CDR3 with reference TRBV5-4 and TRBJ1-6 gives the whole variable domain ETGVTQSPTHLIKTRGQQVTLRCSSQSGHNTVSWYQQALGQGPQFIFQYYREEENGRGNFPPRFSGLQFPNYSSELNVNALELDDSALYLCASSSQGSFSPLHFGNGTRLTVT.

The chain couples TRBV5-6 to TRBJ2-6; TRBD2 matches at 7 bases. The CDR3 length is 18 residues. CDR1 and CDR2 (germline): SGHDT, YYEEEE. V was pared by 0 bases and J by 4 bases, with 10 bases of the junction left unmatched. CDR3 bases: TGTGCCAGCAGCTTGGGACCCTGGGGAGGGTCCGGGGCCAACGTCCTGACTTTC. Its translation is CASSLGPWGGSGANVLTF.

As for this clone: This sequence may be a read error, since a much larger clone differs from it by one base. Other DNA sequences of this sample code for an identical CDR3. The chain recombines TRBV20-1 with TRBJ2-1; D remains unclear. This CDR3 is built from 11 residues. CDR1 DFQATT and CDR2 SNEGSKA come from the germline V gene (reference sequence). CDR3 sequence reads: CSARDITEQFF. CDR3 nucleotide sequence: TGTAGTGCTAGAGATATAACAGAGCAGTTCTTC.

The chain couples TRBV2 to TRBJ2-7; TRBD2 aligns across 7 bases. CDR1 is SNHLY, CDR2 FYNNEI, per germline. CDR3 length equals 14 residues. J was trimmed by 4 bases and V by 5 bases; bases with no gene match: 8. The CDR3 loop is CASSPQLAAYEQYF. CDR3 nucleotide sequence: TGTGCCAGCAGTCCCCAGCTAGCGGCGTACGAGCAGTACTTC.

V is TRBV29-1 and J is TRBJ2-7; TRBD1 aligns across 7 bases. Losses at the gene ends were 7 bases for V and 2 bases for J; bases not matched to a gene: 8. The V gene's germline CDR1 is SQVTM and CDR2 ANQGSEA. The CDR3 extends over 13 amino acids. CDR3 bases: TGCAGCGCGTGGGGGACAGTAACCTACGAGCAGTACTTC. Its translation is CSAWGTVTYEQYF.

The chain employs TRBV30 and TRBJ2-7; D uncertain. Trimming took 0 bases from V and 2 from J, leaving 8 bases between them. This CDR3 has 13 residues. The germline V gene encodes CDR1 GTSNPN and CDR2 SVGIG (reference sequence). Here the CDR3 DNA reads TGTGCCTGGAGTGTTAACAACCCCTACGAGCAGTACTTC. This translates into CAWSVNNPYEQYF.

The J gene is TRBJ2-4, the V gene TRBV21-1; the table names TRBD1, a call not compared with the DNA. TRBV21-1 is designated a pseudogene. The CDR3 runs to 16 residues. CDR3 sequence reads: CASSKPGWTSKNIQYF. The CDR3, as DNA: TGTGCCAGCAGCAAGCCGGGTTGGACATCCAAAAACATTCAGTACTTC.

This chain connects TRBV11-3 to TRBJ2-1; a possible D gene is TRBD2 (6 bases). V was clipped by 0 bases and J by 2 bases, with 11 bases between them. The V gene's germline CDR1 is SGHNT and CDR2 YENEEA. CDR3 length equals 16 residues. The CDR3 protein is CASSLDGRRAYNEQFF. CDR3 DNA sequence: TGTGCCAGCAGCTTAGATGGGCGGAGGGCCTACAATGAGCAGTTCTTC. Full variable domain (rest looked up from reference TRBV11-3 and TRBJ2-1): EAGVVQSPRYKIIEKKQPVAFWCNPISGHNTLYWYLQNLGQGPELLIRYENEEAVDDSQLPKDRFSAERLKGVDSTLKIQPAELGDSAVYLCASSLDGRRAYNEQFFGPGTRLTVL.

The CDR3 bases are TGTGCCAGCAGTGAAAAAACAGGGGGCGTCGGCTATGGCTACACCTTC. Protein: CASSEKTGGVGYGYTF. The J gene is TRBJ1-2, the V gene TRBV6-1, with 9 bases identical to TRBD1. V gave up 2 bases and J gave up 4 bases; unmatched junction bases: 8. CDR1 and CDR2 from the germline V gene are MNHNS and SASEGT. CDR3 length: 16 amino acids.

The V gene is TRBV28, the J gene TRBJ2-3, with TRBD2 matching 7 bases. The V gene end was trimmed by 3 bases and the J gene end by 3 bases; junction bases not matched to a gene: 3. This CDR3 spans 14 amino acids. Germline lookup yields CDR1 MDHEN and CDR2 SYDVKM. The CDR3 DNA reads as TGTGCCAGCAGTTTGCCTAGCGGAACAGATACGCAGTATTTT. Translated, it gives CASSLPSGTDTQYF.

The chain employs TRBV28 and TRBJ2-7, with 8 bases fitting TRBD2. The CDR3 is made up of 14 amino acids. The V gene end was trimmed by 4 bases and the J gene end by 4 bases; junction bases not matched to a gene: 6. CDR1 and CDR2 from the germline V gene are MDHEN and SYDVKM. The CDR3 reads CASSSTSVRYEQYF. DNA for the CDR3: TGTGCCAGCAGTTCGACTAGCGTGAGGTACGAGCAGTACTTC. Together with reference TRBV28 and TRBJ2-7, the CDR3 gives the full variable domain: DVKVTQSSRYLVKRTGEKVFLECVQDMDHENMFWYRQDPGLGLRLIYFSYDVKMKEKGDIPEGYSVSREKKERFSLILESASTNQTSMYLCASSSTSVRYEQYFGPGTRLTVT.

This clone appeared once. V gene TRBV2 combines with J gene TRBJ2-5; 12 positions agree with TRBD2. The CDR3 is made up of 15 amino acids. The germline CDR1 and CDR2 sequences are SNHLY and FYNNEI. V shed 6 bases, J shed 4 bases, and the junction held 6 bases outside the gene matches. The CDR3 DNA sequence: TGTGCCAGCAGAGACCTAGCGGGGGGGCTAGAGACCCAGTACTTC. The encoded protein is CASRDLAGGLETQYF. The full variable domain, its missing parts supplied by reference TRBV2 and TRBJ2-5, is EPEVTQTPSHQVTQMGQEVILRCVPISNHLYFYWYRQILGQKVEFLVSFYNNEISEKSEIFDDQFSVERPDGSNFTLKIRSTKLEDSAMYFCASRDLAGGLETQYFGPGTRLLVL.

The chain combines TRBV7-2 with TRBJ2-1, with D possibly TRBD1 on 5 matching bases. Germline CDR1 and CDR2: SGHTA and FQGNSA. V lost 1 base, J lost 4 bases, and 8 bases lay in between. The CDR3 covers 14 residues. The DNA for the CDR3 is TGTGCCAGCAGCTTAGTGGGGCTATACAATGAGCAGTTCTTC. Translated: CASSLVGLYNEQFF.

The gene calls are TRBV30 and TRBJ2-7; 7 bases align to TRBD1. The V gene end was trimmed by 4 bases and the J gene end by 5 bases; junction bases not matched to a gene: 11. Germline V CDR1 and CDR2: GTSNPN, SVGIG (reference sequence). The CDR3 covers 14 residues. The CDR3: CAWNRDRVGDEQYF. CDR3 coding DNA: TGTGCCTGGAACCGTGACAGGGTAGGGGACGAGCAGTACTTC.

J is TRBJ1-3 and V is TRBV10-1; D is uncertain. This CDR3 is 16 amino acids long. Germline CDR1 WNHNN, CDR2 SYGVQD (reference sequence). V lost 0 bases and J lost 0, with 9 bases in between. CDR3 loop: CASSESSRDSGNTIYF. CDR3 nucleotide sequence: TGCGCCAGCAGTGAGTCGTCGAGGGACTCTGGAAACACCATATATTTT.

The chain has TRBV28 and TRBJ2-1; 14 bases map to TRBD2. The CDR3 is made up of 14 amino acids. V dropped 3 bases and J dropped 12; count of bases not matched to a gene: 4. Germline V gene data show CDR1 as MDHEN and CDR2 as SYDVKM. The CDR3 protein is CASSLTSGRAVQFF. The CDR3 bases are TGTGCCAGCAGTTTGACTAGCGGGAGGGCCGTGCAGTTCTTC. Drawing the rest from reference TRBV28 and TRBJ2-1, the complete variable domain is DVKVTQSSRYLVKRTGEKVFLECVQDMDHENMFWYRQDPGLGLRLIYFSYDVKMKEKGDIPEGYSVSREKKERFSLILESASTNQTSMYLCASSLTSGRAVQFFGPGTRLTVL.

J is TRBJ1-4 and V is TRBV25-1; 8 bases agree with TRBD1. V lost 6 bases, J lost 2 bases, and 5 bases stayed unmatched. From germline, CDR1 is MGHDK and CDR2 SYGVNS. This CDR3 has 15 residues. As DNA, the CDR3 is TGTGCCAGCAGGGAAACAGGGGGGACTAATGAAAAACTGTTTTTT. Its translation is CASRETGGTNEKLFF.

The rearrangement links TRBV16 to TRBJ2-7; 8 bases are a match to TRBD2. J lost 6 bases, V lost 4 bases, and 8 bases had no gene match. The CDR3 is 14 residues long. The germline V gene has CDR1 KGHSY and CDR2 FQNENV. The CDR3 sequence: CASSRELAVGEQYF. CDR3 DNA sequence: TGTGCCAGCAGCCGGGAACTAGCGGTCGGCGAGCAGTACTTC.